The next 31 T cell receptor beta chains were all read from a single sample in a study of cytomegalovirus exposure and HLA in healthy donors. The PCR had 60 Vbeta and 13 Jbeta primers. Sequencing was performed with immunoSEQ multiplex PCR; in TCRdb, only in-frame clones are kept and a portion is missing. The repertoire holds about 190,000 clones, with 82% as singletons. Input material: PBMCs. These TCRs come from a young woman in good health and CMV-seronegative.

This chain links TRBV15 with TRBJ1-5; TRBD1 matches 7 bases. Trimming cost V 0 bases and J 4 bases; bases outside gene matches: 3. CDR1 and CDR2 from the germline V gene are LNHNV and YYDKDF (reference sequence). The CDR3 extends over 15 amino acids. The CDR3 sequence is CATSRDQTGNQPQHF. DNA for the CDR3: TGTGCCACCAGCAGAGATCAGACAGGGAATCAGCCCCAGCATTTT.

Here the CDR3 reads CASSWGGAEAFF. The CDR3 region has the DNA TGCGCCAGCTCATGGGGGGGCGCTGAAGCTTTCTTT. The chain recombines TRBV5-1 with TRBJ1-1; weak D call: TRBD1 (6 bases). This CDR3 spans 12 amino acids. CDR1 is SGHRS and CDR2 is YFSETQ in the germline V gene. Trimming stripped 7 bases from V and 6 bases from J, with 13 bases between.

Only a few counts were recorded for this clone. The chain employs TRBV7-6 and TRBJ2-1; D not certain. Germline loops: CDR1 SGHVS, CDR2 FNYEAQ. V shed 5 bases and J shed 7 bases, with 12 bases lying between them. The CDR3 consists of 13 residues. This CDR3 is CASSPNGWNEQFF. CDR3 DNA: TGTGCCAGCAGCCCGAATGGCTGGAATGAGCAGTTCTTC.

In this sample, this clone turned up a few times. The V call is TRBV11-3, the J call TRBJ2-7; the D gene is possibly TRBD1 (6 bases). The CDR3 loop spans 13 amino acids. Germline lookup yields CDR1 SGHNT and CDR2 YENEEA. The germline V and J ends were trimmed by 3 bases and 2 bases, with 8 bases remaining between them. This CDR3 reads CASSLTGAYEQYF. In DNA form, the CDR3 reads TGTGCCAGCAGCTTGACAGGCGCCTACGAGCAGTACTTC.

This clone was recorded once. V usage is TRBV13 and J usage is TRBJ1-3; D call uncertain. CDR1 is PRHDT and CDR2 is FYEKMQ in the germline V gene (reference sequence). V lost 3 bases and J lost 1, with 13 bases in between. CDR3 size: 16 residues. The CDR3 nucleotides read TGTGCCAGCAGCTTCCCCGCAGGTCCTTCTGGAAACACCATATATTTT. Translation gives CASSFPAGPSGNTIYF.

This rearrangement joins TRBV15 to TRBJ1-4, with D maybe TRBD1 (6 bases). V gave up 5 bases and J gave up 0 bases, with 13 bases separating them. CDR3 length: 16 amino acids. Per the germline V gene, CDR1 is LNHNV and CDR2 is YYDKDF (reference sequence). CDR3 in DNA: TGTGCCACCAGCGGAGGACAGATTGCAACTAATGAAAAACTGTTTTTT. Amino acids: CATSGGQIATNEKLFF. Full variable domain (remainder filled in from reference TRBV15 and TRBJ1-4): DAMVIQNPRYQVTQFGKPVTLSCSQTLNHNVMYWYQQKSSQAPKLLFHYYDKDFNNEADTPDNFQSRRPNTSFCFLDIRSPGLGDTAMYLCATSGGQIATNEKLFFGSGTQLSVL.

The chain couples TRBV7-9 to TRBJ1-3; TRBD1 is a possible D gene (5 bases). V lost 5 bases, J lost 1 base, and 9 bases lay in between. CDR3 size: 14 residues. Germline loops: CDR1 SEHNR, CDR2 FQNEAQ (reference sequence). The CDR3 coding sequence is TGTGCCAGCAGCCTGACAGAATCTGGAAACACCATATATTTT. This codes for CASSLTESGNTIYF.

This chain connects TRBV6-5 to TRBJ1-2, with unresolved D. Per the germline V gene, CDR1 is MNHEY and CDR2 is SVGAGI. The CDR3 consists of 15 residues. With 1 base removed from V and 4 bases from J, the gap between germline ends came to 13 bases. Here the CDR3 DNA reads TGTGCCAGCAGTTACTACAGTACGGGGAGCTATGGCTACACCTTC. It translates to CASSYYSTGSYGYTF.

This clone was observed once. V usage is TRBV29-1 and J usage is TRBJ2-3; 13 nucleotides agree with TRBD2. V lost 8 bases to trimming and J lost 4 bases; unmatched junction nucleotides: 9. CDR3 length: 15 residues. Germline CDR1 SQVTM, CDR2 ANQGSEA. DNA of the CDR3: TGCAGCATTTGGACTAGCGGGAGTAGTGCAGATACGCAGTATTTT. Its protein product is CSIWTSGSSADTQYF.

The chain links TRBV6-5 to TRBJ2-3; 8 bases match TRBD2. The V and J ends lost 6 bases and 6 bases, in that order; junction bases with no gene match: 11. Per the germline V gene, CDR1 is MNHEY and CDR2 is SVGAGI. The CDR3 loop spans 15 amino acids. CDR3 in DNA: TGTGCCAGCAGGCCCCGGGAGGGAGGCTGGGATACGCAGTATTTT. Its protein product is CASRPREGGWDTQYF.

The table lists this clone with a few counts. The V and J genes are TRBV5-1 and TRBJ2-1; D may be TRBD1 (5 bases). The CDR3 has 15 residues. From germline, CDR1 is SGHRS and CDR2 YFSETQ. Deletions cut 2 bases from V and 0 bases from J, with 9 bases between. CDR3: CASSLQVSSYNEQFF. The CDR3 coding sequence is TGCGCCAGCAGCTTACAGGTTTCCTCCTACAATGAGCAGTTCTTC.

This chain joins TRBV18 and TRBJ2-7; TRBD1 matches 7 bases. The V gene end was trimmed by 4 bases and the J gene end by 2 bases; junction bases not matched to a gene: 8. CDR3 size: 15 residues. Germline V gene lookup returns CDR1 KGHSH and CDR2 LQKENI. CDR3 nucleotides: TGTGCCAGCTCACTCTCCGGGACAGTCGCCTACGAGCAGTACTTC. Translating it yields CASSLSGTVAYEQYF.

The gene calls are TRBV10-3 and TRBJ1-3, with 8 nucleotides matching TRBD1. Per germline, CDR1 ENHRY and CDR2 SYGVKD. V dropped 10 bases and J dropped 0; count of bases not matched to a gene: 8. This CDR3 is 15 amino acids long. In DNA, the CDR3 is TGTGCCACACAACCGACAGGGGCCTCTGGAAACACCATATATTTT. Residues: CATQPTGASGNTIYF.

V is TRBV28 and J is TRBJ2-7, with 14 bases aligning to TRBD2. This CDR3 contains 15 residues. J was trimmed by 9 bases and V by 4 bases; bases with no gene match: 8. Per germline, CDR1 MDHEN and CDR2 SYDVKM. In nucleotides, the CDR3 is TGTGCCAGCAGTTCCTCGGGACTAGCGGGAGTCGTGCAGTACTTC. Its protein product is CASSSSGLAGVVQYF.

This rearrangement joins TRBV2 to TRBJ1-4; D gene uncertain. The V end lost 5 bases, the J end lost 6 bases, and 10 bases lay between the germline ends. Germline CDR1 SNHLY, CDR2 FYNNEI. CDR3 length equals 13 residues. CDR3 sequence reads: CASSYSGDEKLFF. In nucleotides, the CDR3 is TGTGCCAGCAGTTACAGCGGCGATGAAAAACTGTTTTTT. The full variable domain, completed using reference TRBV2 and TRBJ1-4, is EPEVTQTPSHQVTQMGQEVILRCVPISNHLYFYWYRQILGQKVEFLVSFYNNEISEKSEIFDDQFSVERPDGSNFTLKIRSTKLEDSAMYFCASSYSGDEKLFFGSGTQLSVL.

The chain employs TRBV5-6 and TRBJ2-1, with TRBD2 identical over 12 bases. The CDR3 has 15 amino acids. Germline loops: CDR1 SGHDT, CDR2 YYEEEE. Trimming cost V 5 bases and J 6 bases; bases outside gene matches: 6. The CDR3 DNA is TGTGCCAGCAGAATAGGACTAGCGGGGATCAATGAGCAGTTCTTC. Its protein product is CASRIGLAGINEQFF.

This clone was seen once. This chain connects TRBV27 to TRBJ2-3; a possible D gene is TRBD2 (6 bases). Germline CDR1 MNHEY, CDR2 SMNVEV (reference sequence). The CDR3 runs 14 residues. V was pared by 3 bases and J by 4 bases, with 11 bases between. The CDR3 DNA is TGTGCCAGCAGTTTTTACGGGGGTGCAGATACGCAGTATTTT. Protein product: CASSFYGGADTQYF.

The gene calls are TRBV28 and TRBJ2-7; 14 bases line up with TRBD2. Per germline, CDR1 MDHEN and CDR2 SYDVKM. This CDR3 is 17 amino acids long. The trim removed 6 bases at V and 5 bases at J, leaving 12 bases unmatched. The CDR3 region has the DNA TGTGCCAGCAGCATCCCCGGACTAGCGGGAGGTGGCGACGAGCAGTACTTC. Protein sequence: CASSIPGLAGGGDEQYF.

This chain uses TRBV6-1 with TRBJ2-5; D gene ambiguous. The better agreement between TRBJ2-7 and the DNA end casts doubt on the J call. Germline lookup yields CDR1 MNHNS and CDR2 SASEGT. The CDR3 has 12 amino acids. The chain's CDR3 is CASDRVHYEQYF. The CDR3 bases are TGTGCCAGCGACCGGGTGCACTACGAGCAGTACTTC.

The rearrangement links TRBV19 to TRBJ2-1; possible D gene TRBD1, 5 bases. Per germline, CDR1 LNHDA and CDR2 SQIVND (reference sequence). CDR3 length: 16 residues. Trimming stripped 0 bases from V and 2 bases from J, with 11 bases between. The CDR3 protein is CASSIDHRTPYNEQFF. The CDR3 DNA sequence: TGTGCCAGTAGTATAGATCACAGGACCCCCTACAATGAGCAGTTCTTC.

The V gene is TRBV5-1, the J gene TRBJ2-2; 9 bases are shared with TRBD2. The CDR3 length is 19 residues. Germline assignment: CDR1 SGHRS and CDR2 YFSETQ. V shed 0 bases and J 1 base; nucleotides not matched to a gene: 10. DNA of the CDR3: TGCGCCAGCAGCTTGGGTGTAATAGCGGGAGTATTGAACACCGGGGAGCTGTTTTTT. It translates to CASSLGVIAGVLNTGELFF.

The chain carries TRBV11-2 and TRBJ2-7; TRBD1 matches 9 bases. This CDR3 contains 15 residues. The V gene's germline CDR1 is SGHAT and CDR2 FQNNGV. V lost 1 base, J lost 4 bases, and 5 bases stayed unmatched. As DNA, the CDR3 is TGTGCCAGCAGCTTAGGGCCCGACAGGGGGTACGAGCAGTACTTC. It codes for CASSLGPDRGYEQYF.

CDR3 nucleotide sequence: TGTGCCAGCACCCCCCGGGACAGAATTAATGGCTACACCTTC. Translated: CASTPRDRINGYTF. The chain joins TRBV2 to TRBJ1-2; 7 bases line up with TRBD1. This CDR3 region has 14 residues. Per the germline V gene, CDR1 is SNHLY and CDR2 is FYNNEI. Germline trimming cut 7 bases from V and 6 bases from J; bases unmatched to any gene: 11.

V usage is TRBV5-1 and J usage is TRBJ2-1, with no clear D. V lost 1 base to trimming and J lost 2 bases, with 13 bases between them. Germline V CDR1 and CDR2: SGHRS, YFSETQ. This CDR3 contains 16 residues. The CDR3 reads CASSLLGESPYNEQFF. The CDR3 DNA follows: TGCGCCAGCAGCTTGCTTGGTGAGAGCCCCTACAATGAGCAGTTCTTC.

The chain joins TRBV5-1 to TRBJ2-3; 12 positions agree with TRBD2. CDR1 is SGHRS and CDR2 is YFSETQ in the germline V gene. CDR3 size: 16 residues. Trimming at V came to 4 bases and at J to 2 bases, leaving 5 bases not matched to a gene. The CDR3 bases are TGCGCCAGCAGCCGGACTAGCGGGACCAACACAGATACGCAGTATTTT. Amino acid sequence: CASSRTSGTNTDTQYF.

The chain has TRBV5-1 and TRBJ1-1; possible D gene TRBD1, 5 bases. The V and J ends lost 1 base and 3 bases respectively, with 10 bases between them. Per the germline V gene, CDR1 is SGHRS and CDR2 is YFSETQ. The CDR3 sequence is 14 residues long. CDR3 in amino acids: CASSLTGRDTEAFF. DNA of the CDR3: TGCGCCAGCAGCTTGACAGGCAGGGACACTGAAGCTTTCTTT.

This chain connects TRBV19 to TRBJ1-3; TRBD1 aligns across 8 bases. Germline trimming cut 6 bases from V and 5 bases from J; bases unmatched to any gene: 6. The germline V gene encodes CDR1 LNHDA and CDR2 SQIVND (reference sequence). The CDR3 extends over 14 amino acids. CDR3 DNA sequence: TGTGCCAGTAGCCCCCGGACAGGGCGAAACACCATATATTTT. Translated: CASSPRTGRNTIYF. The variable domain in full, with the rest retrieved from reference TRBV19 and TRBJ1-3, is DGGITQSPKYLFRKEGQNVTLSCEQNLNHDAMYWYRQDPGQGLRLIYYSQIVNDFQKGDIAEGYSVSREKKESFPLTVTSAQKNPTAFYLCASSPRTGRNTIYFGEGSWLTVV.

The chain carries TRBV6-4 and TRBJ2-7; 14 bases agree with TRBD2. Germline V gene sequence: CDR1 MRHNA, CDR2 SNTAGT. J was trimmed by 2 bases and V by 6 bases; bases with no gene match: 15. The CDR3 extends over 19 amino acids. The CDR3 DNA follows: TGTGCCAGCAGCCCCTCCGGGACTAGCGGGAGCCATTGTGCCTACGAGCAGTACTTC. It is translated as CASSPSGTSGSHCAYEQYF.

The chain links TRBV28 to TRBJ2-7, with D perhaps matching TRBD2 (7 bases). Germline lookup yields CDR1 MDHEN and CDR2 SYDVKM. Trimming stripped 3 bases from V and 2 bases from J, with 17 bases between. The CDR3 sequence is 16 residues long. The CDR3 loop is CASSLGGGEFPYEQYF. The CDR3 bases are TGTGCCAGCAGTTTGGGCGGGGGCGAATTCCCCTACGAGCAGTACTTC.

This clone was found a few times. The chain combines TRBV7-9 with TRBJ2-1; 7 nucleotides match TRBD2. Germline V CDR1 and CDR2: SEHNR, FQNEAQ (reference sequence). V was pared by 1 base and J by 9 bases, with 3 bases of the junction left unmatched. This CDR3 is 13 amino acids long. CDR3 protein: CASSLGPSGEQFF. In DNA form, the CDR3 reads TGTGCCAGCAGCTTAGGCCCTAGCGGTGAGCAGTTCTTC.

This sequence joins TRBV29-1 and TRBJ2-7, with D unresolved. The CDR3 spans 14 residues. V dropped 4 bases and J dropped 6 bases, with 19 bases sitting between them. Per the germline V gene, CDR1 is SQVTM and CDR2 is ANQGSEA. CDR3 bases: TGCAGCGTTGTAGAGCTCCCTCAATCCGGCGAGCAGTACTTC. This sequence encodes CSVVELPQSGEQYF.